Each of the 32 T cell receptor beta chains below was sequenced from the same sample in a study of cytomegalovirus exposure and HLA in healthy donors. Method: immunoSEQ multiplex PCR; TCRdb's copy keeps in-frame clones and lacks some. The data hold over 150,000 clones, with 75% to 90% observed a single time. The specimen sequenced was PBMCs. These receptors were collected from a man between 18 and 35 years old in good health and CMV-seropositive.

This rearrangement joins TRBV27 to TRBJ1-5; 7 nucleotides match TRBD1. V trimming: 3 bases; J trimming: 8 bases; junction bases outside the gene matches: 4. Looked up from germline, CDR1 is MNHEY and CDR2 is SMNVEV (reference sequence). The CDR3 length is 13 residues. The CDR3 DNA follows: TGTGCCAGCAGTTTGACAGGGTGGAAGCCCCAGCATTTT. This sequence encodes CASSLTGWKPQHF.

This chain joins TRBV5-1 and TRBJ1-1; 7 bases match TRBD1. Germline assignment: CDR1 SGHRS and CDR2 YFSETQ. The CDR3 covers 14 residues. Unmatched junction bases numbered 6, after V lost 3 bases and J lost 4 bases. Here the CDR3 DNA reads TGCGCCAGCAGCTGGGACAGCCGGAGCACTGAAGCTTTCTTT. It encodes CASSWDSRSTEAFF.

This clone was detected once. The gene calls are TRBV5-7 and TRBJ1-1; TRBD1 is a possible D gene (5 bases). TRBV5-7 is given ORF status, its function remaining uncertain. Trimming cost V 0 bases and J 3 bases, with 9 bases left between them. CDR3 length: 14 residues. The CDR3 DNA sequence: TGTGCCAGCAGCTTGGGGGGAGGGGACACTGAAGCTTTCTTT. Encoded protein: CASSLGGGDTEAFF.

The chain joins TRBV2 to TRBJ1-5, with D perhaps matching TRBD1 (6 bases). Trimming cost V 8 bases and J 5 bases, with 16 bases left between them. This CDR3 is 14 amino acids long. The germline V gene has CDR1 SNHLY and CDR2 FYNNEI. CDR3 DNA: TGTGCCAGCCTTTCGGACGGGGGGCATCAGCCCCAGCATTTT. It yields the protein CASLSDGGHQPQHF. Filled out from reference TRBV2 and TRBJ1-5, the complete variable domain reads EPEVTQTPSHQVTQMGQEVILRCVPISNHLYFYWYRQILGQKVEFLVSFYNNEISEKSEIFDDQFSVERPDGSNFTLKIRSTKLEDSAMYFCASLSDGGHQPQHFGDGTRLSIL.

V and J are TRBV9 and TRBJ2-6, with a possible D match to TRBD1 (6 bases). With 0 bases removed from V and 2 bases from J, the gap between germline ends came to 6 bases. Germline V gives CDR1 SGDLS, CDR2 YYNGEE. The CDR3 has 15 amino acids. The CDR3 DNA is TGTGCCAGCAGCGTAGGGACAGCTGGGGCCAACGTCCTGACTTTC. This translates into CASSVGTAGANVLTF.

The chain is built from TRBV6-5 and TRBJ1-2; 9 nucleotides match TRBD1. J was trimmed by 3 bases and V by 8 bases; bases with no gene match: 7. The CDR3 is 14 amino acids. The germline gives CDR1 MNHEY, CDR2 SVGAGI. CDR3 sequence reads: CASGGTGSDYGYTF. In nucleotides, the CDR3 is TGTGCCAGCGGGGGGACAGGGTCCGACTATGGCTACACCTTC.

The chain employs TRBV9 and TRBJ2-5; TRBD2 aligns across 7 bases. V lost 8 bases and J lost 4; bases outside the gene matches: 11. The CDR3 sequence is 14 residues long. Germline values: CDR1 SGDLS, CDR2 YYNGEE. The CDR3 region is CASGGGRSTETQYF. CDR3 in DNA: TGTGCCAGTGGAGGCGGGAGATCGACAGAGACCCAGTACTTC.

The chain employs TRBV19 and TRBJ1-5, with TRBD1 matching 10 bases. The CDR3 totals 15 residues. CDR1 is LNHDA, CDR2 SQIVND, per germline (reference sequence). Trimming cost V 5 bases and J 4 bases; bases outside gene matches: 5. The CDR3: CASSVRDRGNQPQHF. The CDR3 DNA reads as TGTGCCAGTAGTGTCCGGGACAGGGGAAATCAGCCCCAGCATTTT.

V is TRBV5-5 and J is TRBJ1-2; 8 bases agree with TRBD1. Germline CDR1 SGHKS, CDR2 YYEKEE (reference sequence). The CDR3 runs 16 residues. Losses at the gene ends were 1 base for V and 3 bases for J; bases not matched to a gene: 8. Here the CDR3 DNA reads TGTGCCAGCAGCTTGATCGGCAGGGGGCACGACTATGGCTACACCTTC. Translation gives CASSLIGRGHDYGYTF.

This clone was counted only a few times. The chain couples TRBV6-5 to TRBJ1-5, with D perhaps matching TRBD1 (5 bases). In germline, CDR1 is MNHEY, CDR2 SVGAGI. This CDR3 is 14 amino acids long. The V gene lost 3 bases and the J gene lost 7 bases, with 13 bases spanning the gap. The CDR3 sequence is CASSYRQGNQPQHF. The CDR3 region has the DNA TGTGCCAGCAGTTATCGGCAGGGTAACCAGCCCCAGCATTTT.

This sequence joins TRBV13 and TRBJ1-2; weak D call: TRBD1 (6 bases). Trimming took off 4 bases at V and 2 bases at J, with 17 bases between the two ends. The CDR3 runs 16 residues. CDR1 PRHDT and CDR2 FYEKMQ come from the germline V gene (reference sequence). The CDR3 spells CASSSGGGGQNYGYTF. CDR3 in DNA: TGTGCCAGCAGCTCGGGAGGGGGAGGGCAAAACTATGGCTACACCTTC.

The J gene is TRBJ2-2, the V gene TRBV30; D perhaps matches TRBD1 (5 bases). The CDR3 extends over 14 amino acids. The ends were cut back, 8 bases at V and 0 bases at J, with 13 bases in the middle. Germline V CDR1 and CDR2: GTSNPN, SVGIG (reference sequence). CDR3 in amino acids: CALAGMPNTGELFF. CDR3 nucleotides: TGTGCCCTTGCAGGGATGCCGAACACCGGGGAGCTGTTTTTT. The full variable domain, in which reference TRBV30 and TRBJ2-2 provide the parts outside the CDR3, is SQTIHQWPATLVQPVGSPLSLECTVEGTSNPNLYWYRQAAGRGLQLLFYSVGIGQISSEVPQNLSASRPQDRQFILSSKKLLLSDSGFYLCALAGMPNTGELFFGEGSRLTVL.

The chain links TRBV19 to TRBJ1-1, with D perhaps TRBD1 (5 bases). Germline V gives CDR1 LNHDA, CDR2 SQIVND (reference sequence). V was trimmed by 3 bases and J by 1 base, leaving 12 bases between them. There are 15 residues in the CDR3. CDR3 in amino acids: CASSIPGGANTEAFF. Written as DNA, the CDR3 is TGTGCCAGTAGTATCCCGGGAGGGGCGAACACTGAAGCTTTCTTT.

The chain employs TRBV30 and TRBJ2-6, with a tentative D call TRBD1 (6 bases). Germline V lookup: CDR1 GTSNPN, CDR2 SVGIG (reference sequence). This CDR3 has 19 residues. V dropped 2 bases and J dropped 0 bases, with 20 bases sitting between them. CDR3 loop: CAWSKRTGIIASGANVLTF. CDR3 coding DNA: TGTGCCTGGAGTAAAAGAACAGGGATTATCGCCTCTGGGGCCAACGTCCTGACTTTC.

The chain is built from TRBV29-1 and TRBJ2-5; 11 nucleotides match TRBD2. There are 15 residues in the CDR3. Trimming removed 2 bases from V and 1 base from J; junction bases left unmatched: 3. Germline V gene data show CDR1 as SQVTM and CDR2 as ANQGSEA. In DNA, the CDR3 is TGCAGCGTTGAATGGGGACTAGCGGCCCAAGAGACCCAGTACTTC. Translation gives CSVEWGLAAQETQYF.

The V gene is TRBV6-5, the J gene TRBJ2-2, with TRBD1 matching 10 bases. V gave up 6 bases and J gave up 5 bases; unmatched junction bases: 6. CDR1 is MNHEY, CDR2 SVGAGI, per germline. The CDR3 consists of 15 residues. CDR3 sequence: CASSRTGGGTGELFF. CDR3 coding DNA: TGTGCCAGCAGCAGGACAGGGGGTGGGACCGGGGAGCTGTTTTTT.

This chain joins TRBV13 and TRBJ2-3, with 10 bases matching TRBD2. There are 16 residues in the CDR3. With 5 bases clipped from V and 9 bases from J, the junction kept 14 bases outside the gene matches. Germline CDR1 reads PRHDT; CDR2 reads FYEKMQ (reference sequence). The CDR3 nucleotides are TGTGCCAGCAGCGCTTGGACTAGCGGCCCCATAGGGACGCAGTATTTT. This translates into CASSAWTSGPIGTQYF.

The CDR3 reads CASSRGGANSPLHF. The CDR3 nucleotides are TGTGCCAGCAGTCGCGGGGGTGCGAATTCACCCCTCCACTTT. The gene calls are TRBV6-6 and TRBJ1-6; D possibly corresponds to TRBD1 (5 bases). Deletions cut 5 bases from V and 7 bases from J, with 12 bases between. The CDR3 contains 14 residues. In germline, CDR1 is MNHNY, CDR2 SVGAGI (reference sequence).

CDR3 nucleotide sequence: TGTGCCTGGAGTGTACCGGACAGGGCTTCCTACGAGCAGTACTTC. Its protein product is CAWSVPDRASYEQYF. The chain has TRBV30 and TRBJ2-7; 8 positions agree with TRBD1. The germline V gene has CDR1 GTSNPN and CDR2 SVGIG (reference sequence). The junction had 5 bases not matched to a gene; V was cut back by 0 bases and J by 1 base. The CDR3 is 15 amino acids.

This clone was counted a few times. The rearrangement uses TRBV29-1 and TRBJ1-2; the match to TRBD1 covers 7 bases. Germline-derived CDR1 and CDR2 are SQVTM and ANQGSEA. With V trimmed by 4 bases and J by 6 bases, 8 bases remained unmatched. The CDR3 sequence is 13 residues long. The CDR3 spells CSVGDSRQHGYTF. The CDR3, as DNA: TGCAGCGTTGGGGACAGTCGCCAACATGGCTACACCTTC. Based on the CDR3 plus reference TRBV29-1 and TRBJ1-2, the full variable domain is SAVISQKPSRDICQRGTSLTIQCQVDSQVTMMFWYRQQPGQSLTLIATANQGSEATYESGFVIDKFPISRPNLTFSTLTVSNMSPEDSSIYLCSVGDSRQHGYTFGSGTRLTVV.

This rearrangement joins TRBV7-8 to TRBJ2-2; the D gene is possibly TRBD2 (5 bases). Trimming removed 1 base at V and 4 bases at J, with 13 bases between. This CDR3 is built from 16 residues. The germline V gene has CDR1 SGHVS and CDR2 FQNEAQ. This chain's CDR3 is CASSLVERDLTGELFF. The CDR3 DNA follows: TGTGCCAGCAGCTTAGTCGAACGGGATCTCACCGGGGAGCTGTTTTTT. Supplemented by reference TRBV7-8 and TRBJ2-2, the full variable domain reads GAGVSQSPRYKVAKRGQDVALRCDPISGHVSLFWYQQALGQGPEFLTYFQNEAQLDKSGLPSDRFFAERPEGSVSTLKIQRTQQEDSAVYLCASSLVERDLTGELFFGEGSRLTVL.

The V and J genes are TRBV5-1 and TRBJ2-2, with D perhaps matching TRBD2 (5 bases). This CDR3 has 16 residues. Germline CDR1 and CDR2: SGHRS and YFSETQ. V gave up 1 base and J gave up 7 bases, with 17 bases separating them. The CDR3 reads CASSLPRRGDIGELFF. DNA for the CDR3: TGCGCCAGCAGCTTGCCTCGCCGGGGAGACATCGGGGAGCTGTTTTTT.

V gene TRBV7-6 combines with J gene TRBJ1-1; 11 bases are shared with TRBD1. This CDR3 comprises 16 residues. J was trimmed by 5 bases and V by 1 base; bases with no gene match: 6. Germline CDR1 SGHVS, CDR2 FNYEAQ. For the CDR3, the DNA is TGTGCCAGCAGCTTAGGGTGGGGACAGGGGGATACTGAAGCTTTCTTT. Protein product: CASSLGWGQGDTEAFF.

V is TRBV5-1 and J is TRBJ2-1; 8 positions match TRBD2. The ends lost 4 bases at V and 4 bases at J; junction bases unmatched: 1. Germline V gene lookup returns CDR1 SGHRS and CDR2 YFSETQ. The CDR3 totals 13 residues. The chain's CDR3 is CASSKREYNEQFF. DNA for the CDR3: TGCGCCAGCAGCAAGCGGGAGTACAATGAGCAGTTCTTC.

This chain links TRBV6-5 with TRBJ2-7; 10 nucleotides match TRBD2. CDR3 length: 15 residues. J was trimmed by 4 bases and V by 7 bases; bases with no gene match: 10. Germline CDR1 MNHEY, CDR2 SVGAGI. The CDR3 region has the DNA TGTGCCAGCACCCTTAAACTAGCGGGAAGGTACGAGCAGTACTTC. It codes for CASTLKLAGRYEQYF.

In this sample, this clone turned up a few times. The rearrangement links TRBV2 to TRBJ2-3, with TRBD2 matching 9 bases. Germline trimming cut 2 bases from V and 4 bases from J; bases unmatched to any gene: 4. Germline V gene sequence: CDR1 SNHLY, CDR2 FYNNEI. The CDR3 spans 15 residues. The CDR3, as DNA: TGTGCCAGCAGTGAACAGCGGGGGGTGGCAGATACGCAGTATTTT. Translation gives CASSEQRGVADTQYF.

The CDR3 nucleotides are TGTGCCAGCAGCCCTCCCCTAAGCGGGAGGGCCCGGCCGCACGAGCAGTACTTC. Its translation is CASSPPLSGRARPHEQYF. The J gene is TRBJ2-7, the V gene TRBV13, with TRBD2 matching over 10 bases. Germline values: CDR1 PRHDT, CDR2 FYEKMQ (reference sequence). CDR3 length equals 18 residues. V shed 5 bases and J 5 bases; nucleotides not matched to a gene: 18.

DNA for the CDR3: TGCGCCAGCAGCTTCACGGGGACTGAAGCTTTCTTT. Protein product: CASSFTGTEAFF. This chain connects TRBV5-1 to TRBJ1-1; D not resolved. The germline CDR1 and CDR2 sequences are SGHRS and YFSETQ. CDR3 length equals 12 residues. V was clipped by 2 bases and J by 5 bases, with 7 bases between them.

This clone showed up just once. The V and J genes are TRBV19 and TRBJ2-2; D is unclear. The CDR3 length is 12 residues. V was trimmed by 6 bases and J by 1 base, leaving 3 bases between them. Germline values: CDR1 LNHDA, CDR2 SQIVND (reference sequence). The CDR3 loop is CASSQNTGELFF. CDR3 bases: TGTGCCAGTAGCCAGAACACCGGGGAGCTGTTTTTT.

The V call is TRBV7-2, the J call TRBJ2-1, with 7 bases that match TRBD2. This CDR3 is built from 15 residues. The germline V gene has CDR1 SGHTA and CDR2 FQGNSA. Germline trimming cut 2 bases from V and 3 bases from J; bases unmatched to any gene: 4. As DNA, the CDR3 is TGTGCCAGCAGCTTATCGCCGGGGGGCTACAATGAGCAGTTCTTC. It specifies CASSLSPGGYNEQFF.

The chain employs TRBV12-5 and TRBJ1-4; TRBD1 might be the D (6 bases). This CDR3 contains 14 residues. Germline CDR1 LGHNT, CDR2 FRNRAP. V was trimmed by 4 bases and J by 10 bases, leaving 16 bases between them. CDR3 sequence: CASGSGHGLGKLFF. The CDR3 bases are TGTGCTAGTGGTTCGGGACATGGGTTGGGAAAACTGTTTTTT.

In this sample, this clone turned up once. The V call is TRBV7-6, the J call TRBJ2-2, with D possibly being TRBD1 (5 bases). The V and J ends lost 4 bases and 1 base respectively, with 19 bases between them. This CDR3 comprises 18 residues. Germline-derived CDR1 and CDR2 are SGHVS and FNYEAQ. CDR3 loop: CASSSFIAIQGNTGELFF. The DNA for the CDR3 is TGTGCCAGCAGCTCGTTTATCGCCATCCAGGGGAACACCGGGGAGCTGTTTTTT.